This is a list of T cell receptor beta chains from one sample in a study of shared clonotypes between healthy human individuals. Clones were read by immunoSEQ multiplex PCR, and TCRdb kept only the in-frame ones, dropping some. Of 850,000 to 1,100,000 clones listed, 60% to 80% were seen once; the top ten hold roughly 0.83%. Material for sequencing was memory CD4+ T cells from PBMCs. Receptors originate from a man between 18 and 35 years old in good health. Some clones in this sample may be carry-over from other donors' samples. Each CDR3 is given without its conserved first and last residue. Fields, in order: V gene, J gene, clone size, CDR3 protein. A row's size may be missing; if present it is once, few, many or a size class.

v_call: TRBV4-1
j_call: TRBJ1-1
clone_size: NA
cdr3_aa: ASSQGTGYTEAF

v_call: TRBV6-5
j_call: TRBJ2-7
clone_size: NA
cdr3_aa: ASSYARQGYEQY

v_call: TRBV18
j_call: TRBJ1-2
clone_size: NA
cdr3_aa: ASSPGGTAVRGYT

v_call: TRBV28
j_call: TRBJ2-5
clone_size: NA
cdr3_aa: ASRTSGSVKTQY

v_call: TRBV18
j_call: TRBJ1-5
clone_size: NA
cdr3_aa: ASSPGQSSNQPQH

v_call: TRBV5-1
j_call: TRBJ2-2
clone_size: NA
cdr3_aa: ASSLVGQGSTGELF

v_call: TRBV28
j_call: TRBJ1-5
clone_size: once
cdr3_aa: ASTGPGVNQPQH

v_call: TRBV11-2
j_call: TRBJ2-7
clone_size: NA
cdr3_aa: ASSSQREQY

v_call: TRBV29-1
j_call: TRBJ2-1
clone_size: NA
cdr3_aa: SVEDRRARDNEQF

v_call: TRBV7-9
j_call: TRBJ2-7
clone_size: NA
cdr3_aa: ASRNPRDSAYEQY

v_call: TRBV4-1
j_call: TRBJ1-2
clone_size: NA
cdr3_aa: ASSLDRVAYGYT

v_call: TRBV30
j_call: TRBJ2-4
clone_size: many
cdr3_aa: AWSVGLGTAGKTQY

v_call: TRBV6-5
j_call: TRBJ2-1
clone_size: NA
cdr3_aa: ASSYSTSGTQWQF

v_call: TRBV7-9
j_call: TRBJ2-6
clone_size: NA
cdr3_aa: ASSLAGRGRANVLT

v_call: TRBV13
j_call: TRBJ2-5
clone_size: NA
cdr3_aa: ASSLGPLEETQY

v_call: TRBV2
j_call: TRBJ1-2
clone_size: few
cdr3_aa: ASSVLRTGYGYT

v_call: TRBV10-3
j_call: TRBJ2-1
clone_size: NA
cdr3_aa: AISENPRNEQF

v_call: TRBV30
j_call: TRBJ1-1
clone_size: NA
cdr3_aa: AWSGGSTEAF

v_call: TRBV28
j_call: TRBJ1-1
clone_size: NA
cdr3_aa: ASSLYAGTGNTEAF

v_call: TRBV10-3
j_call: TRBJ1-2
clone_size: NA
cdr3_aa: AISASTGVYGYT

v_call: TRBV5-1
j_call: TRBJ1-2
clone_size: NA
cdr3_aa: ASSLGPRDGYT

v_call: TRBV29-1
j_call: TRBJ2-3
clone_size: NA
cdr3_aa: SALSGRTTDTQY

v_call: TRBV28
j_call: TRBJ2-3
clone_size: NA
cdr3_aa: ASSLSTDTQY

v_call: TRBV6-6
j_call: TRBJ2-3
clone_size: NA
cdr3_aa: ASSYLAGVADTQY

v_call: TRBV19
j_call: TRBJ1-5
clone_size: NA
cdr3_aa: ASSDRQGGVNQPQH

v_call: TRBV18
j_call: TRBJ2-7
clone_size: NA
cdr3_aa: ASSLRPTSGRADPTRGQY

v_call: TRBV27
j_call: TRBJ2-7
clone_size: NA
cdr3_aa: ASSPPLEQY

v_call: TRBV5-1
j_call: TRBJ2-1
clone_size: many
cdr3_aa: ASTYSGQAVVNEQF

v_call: TRBV28
j_call: TRBJ1-5
clone_size: NA
cdr3_aa: ASEAIQGGADQPQH

v_call: TRBV9
j_call: TRBJ1-1
clone_size: NA
cdr3_aa: ASSVPAQGHSEAF

v_call: TRBV5-1
j_call: TRBJ1-1
clone_size: NA
cdr3_aa: ASSFGTGGMNTEAF

v_call: TRBV5-4
j_call: TRBJ2-3
clone_size: few
cdr3_aa: ASSASSGSKDTQY

v_call: TRBV12-1
j_call: TRBJ2-7
clone_size: NA
cdr3_aa: ASDRAHYEQY

v_call: TRBV30
j_call: TRBJ2-5
clone_size: NA
cdr3_aa: AWRYRGETQY

v_call: TRBV28
j_call: TRBJ2-2
clone_size: few
cdr3_aa: ASGPGGRDTGELF

v_call: TRBV19
j_call: TRBJ2-3
clone_size: NA
cdr3_aa: ASSISGGMGRSTDTQY

v_call: TRBV6-5
j_call: TRBJ2-5
clone_size: NA
cdr3_aa: ASSYSFGRGETQY

v_call: TRBV6-6
j_call: TRBJ2-7
clone_size: NA
cdr3_aa: ASSPTSSDEQY

v_call: TRBV28
j_call: TRBJ2-7
clone_size: NA
cdr3_aa: ASSFGGRAYEQY

v_call: TRBV25-1
j_call: TRBJ2-3
clone_size: NA
cdr3_aa: ASSGATGPDTQY

v_call: TRBV5-1
j_call: TRBJ2-1
clone_size: NA
cdr3_aa: ASSLVRQGLFEQF

v_call: TRBV7-9
j_call: TRBJ2-3
clone_size: few
cdr3_aa: ASSLPTGLQY

v_call: TRBV7-6
j_call: TRBJ2-1
clone_size: NA
cdr3_aa: ASSPMVFSGTSPYEQF

v_call: TRBV5-1
j_call: TRBJ2-1
clone_size: NA
cdr3_aa: ASSGQISGLNEQF

v_call: TRBV11-2
j_call: TRBJ1-2
clone_size: NA
cdr3_aa: ASSLDYEHYGYT

v_call: TRBV5-1
j_call: TRBJ2-5
clone_size: NA
cdr3_aa: ASSLYPEAGTQY